The 8 T cell receptor beta chains below were found in one sample sequenced in a study of radiation and T cells in renal cell carcinoma. Libraries were prepared by immunoSEQ multiplex PCR; TCRdb keeps only in-frame clonotypes and omits some of them. The sample shows about 150,000 clones, 65% to 90% of them seen only once. Indicated time point: blood 4 weeks post-SBRT, at nephrectomy. Treatment indicated: 15 Gy SBRT to primary tumor, nephrectomy 4 weeks later. This material consisted of blood, taken from a patient whose treatment included radiotherapy and nephrectomy. Receptor source: a woman between 45 and 65 years old with renal cell carcinoma.

This clone is a singleton in its sample. The V call is TRBV28, the J call TRBJ2-5; unclear D gene. V lost 5 bases to trimming and J lost 3 bases, with 10 bases between them. Germline CDR1 MDHEN, CDR2 SYDVKM. The CDR3 contains 13 residues. CDR3 nucleotide sequence: TGTGCCAGCAGTGTCGGTCAAGAAGAGACCCAGTACTTC. Amino acid sequence: CASSVGQEETQYF. The whole variable domain, remainder taken from reference TRBV28 and TRBJ2-5, is DVKVTQSSRYLVKRTGEKVFLECVQDMDHENMFWYRQDPGLGLRLIYFSYDVKMKEKGDIPEGYSVSREKKERFSLILESASTNQTSMYLCASSVGQEETQYFGPGTRLLVL.

The V call is TRBV18, the J call TRBJ1-2; D is unresolved. The CDR3 loop spans 15 amino acids. Germline CDR1 KGHSH, CDR2 LQKENI. The germline V and J ends were trimmed by 3 bases and 0 bases, with 11 bases remaining between them. The CDR3 sequence: CASSPPGRSNYGYTF. DNA of the CDR3: TGTGCCAGCTCACCCCCAGGACGGTCTAACTATGGCTACACCTTC.

The chain combines TRBV5-1 with TRBJ1-6; D remains ambiguous. CDR1 is SGHRS and CDR2 is YFSETQ in the germline V gene. The CDR3 consists of 13 residues. V was cut by 0 bases and J by 5 bases, with 3 bases left in between. CDR3 protein: CASSLGDNSPLHF. DNA for the CDR3: TGCGCCAGCAGCTTGGGGGATAATTCACCCCTCCACTTT.

The chain uses TRBV5-1 and TRBJ2-5; 10 bases map to TRBD2. The V gene's germline CDR1 is SGHRS and CDR2 YFSETQ. The ends lost 4 bases at V and 4 bases at J; junction bases unmatched: 4. There are 14 residues in the CDR3. The CDR3: CASSLGTSVETQYF. CDR3 nucleotides: TGCGCCAGCAGCCTAGGGACTAGCGTAGAGACCCAGTACTTC. The whole variable domain, remainder taken from reference TRBV5-1 and TRBJ2-5, is KAGVTQTPRYLIKTRGQQVTLSCSPISGHRSVSWYQQTPGQGLQFLFEYFSETQRNKGNFPGRFSGRQFSNSRSEMNVSTLELGDSALYLCASSLGTSVETQYFGPGTRLLVL.

The genes are TRBV27 and TRBJ1-4; TRBD1 is a possible D gene (5 bases). V lost 4 bases, J lost 8 bases, and 14 bases lay in between. The germline gives CDR1 MNHEY, CDR2 SMNVEV (reference sequence). The CDR3 runs 14 residues. The CDR3 DNA reads as TGTGCCAGCAGTTCCGGGGCGATAAGGGAAAAACTGTTTTTT. Amino acid sequence: CASSSGAIREKLFF.

There are a few counts of this clone. The chain links TRBV6-5 to TRBJ2-1; TRBD2 matches 8 bases. Germline V lookup: CDR1 MNHEY, CDR2 SVGAGI. The CDR3 extends over 14 amino acids. The trim removed 5 bases at V and 0 bases at J, leaving 0 bases unmatched. CDR3 amino acids: CASSSGSSYNEQFF. The CDR3 DNA follows: TGTGCCAGCAGTAGCGGGAGCTCCTACAATGAGCAGTTCTTC.

This rearrangement joins TRBV7-9 to TRBJ2-1; D unresolved. V shed 1 base and J shed 5 bases, with 9 bases lying between them. This CDR3 comprises 14 residues. Germline V lookup: CDR1 SEHNR, CDR2 FQNEAQ (reference sequence). CDR3 sequence: CASSLDLRNNEQFF. The CDR3 nucleotides read TGTGCCAGCAGCTTAGATTTAAGGAACAATGAGCAGTTCTTC.

J is TRBJ2-5 and V is TRBV7-3; D not resolved. V dropped 2 bases and J dropped 5 bases, with 9 bases sitting between them. CDR1 is SGHTA, CDR2 FQGTGA, per germline. There are 13 residues in the CDR3. CDR3 sequence (DNA): TGTGCCAGCAGCTTAGTTAAGGCGGAGACCCAGTACTTC. Its translation is CASSLVKAETQYF.